The 26 T cell receptor beta chains below were found in one sample sequenced in a study of immune heterogeneity within non-small cell lung tumors. Multiplex PCR relied on 32 V and 13 J primers to amplify TCR beta CDR3. TCRdb itself ran the multiplex PCR reads through MiXCR, one entry per CDR3 protein. The sample records approximately 2,200 distinct CDR3 sequences, around a third being singletons. Template input was genomic DNA from bulk tumor (approximately 600 ng per sample). Collection of several biopsies per primary tumor, spaced far apart, took place during surgery. Enrolled patients presented with newly diagnosed, previously untreated non-small cell lung cancer and underwent curative surgery. Sequenced material: lung tumor tissue. These receptor sequences come from a man between 65 and 79 years old with non-small cell lung cancer.

This clonotype is labeled as medium-sized. The genes are TRBV6-1 and TRBJ2-7; no clear D gene. Germline CDR1 MNHNS, CDR2 SASEGT. The V end lost 4 bases, the J end lost 1 base, and 14 bases lay between the germline ends. This CDR3 has 15 residues. For the CDR3, the DNA is TGTGCCAGCAGTGCGCCCTGGGGTTTGTCCTACGAGCAGTACTTC. Translation gives CASSAPWGLSYEQYF.

Turning to this clonotype: A much larger clone is a single base away; this may be a read error. The chain combines TRBV20-1 with TRBJ2-3, with D uncertain. The CDR3 totals 13 residues. CDR1 is DFQATT and CDR2 is SNEGSKA in the germline V gene (reference sequence). Trimming stripped 0 bases from V and 11 bases from J, with 15 bases between. In DNA, the CDR3 is TGCAGTGCTAGAGATGAACGAACATCGGGGCAGTATTTT. Its translation: CSARDERTSGQYF.

The CDR3 spells CASSFEGDGYTF. The DNA for the CDR3 is TGCGCCAGCAGCTTTGAGGGGGATGGCTACACCTTC. The chain recombines TRBV5-1 with TRBJ1-2; tentatively, D is TRBD1 (6 bases). Germline V CDR1 and CDR2: SGHRS, YFSETQ. The CDR3 length is 12 residues. Trimming pared 2 bases from V and 6 bases from J, leaving 8 bases between.

The CDR3 sequence: CASSVGRLSISGANVLTF. CDR3 sequence (DNA): TGTGCCAGCAGTGTAGGCAGGCTATCAATATCTGGGGCCAACGTCCTGACTTTC. The chain joins TRBV2 to TRBJ2-6; D is unresolved. Trimming shortened V by 4 bases and J by 1 base, and 17 bases separated the two germline ends. CDR1 SNHLY and CDR2 FYNNEI come from the germline V gene. The CDR3 runs 18 residues. Supplemented by reference TRBV2 and TRBJ2-6, the full variable domain reads EPEVTQTPSHQVTQMGQEVILRCVPISNHLYFYWYRQILGQKVEFLVSFYNNEISEKSEIFDDQFSVERPDGSNFTLKIRSTKLEDSAMYFCASSVGRLSISGANVLTFGAGSRLTVL.

This clonotype is medium-sized by share. The chain carries TRBV2 and TRBJ2-7; 7 positions match TRBD1. The CDR3 totals 14 residues. Trimming removed 3 bases from V and 5 bases from J; junction bases left unmatched: 7. CDR1 and CDR2 (germline): SNHLY, FYNNEI. In DNA, the CDR3 is TGTGCCAGCAGTGACCCCACGACAGGGCACGAGCAGTACTTC. Translation: CASSDPTTGHEQYF.

This chain links TRBV20-1 with TRBJ2-3; D may match TRBD1 or TRBD2 (5 bases each). CDR1 is DFQATT, CDR2 SNEGSKA, per germline (reference sequence). The CDR3 spans 16 residues. The V gene lost 3 bases and the J gene lost 3 bases, with 19 bases spanning the gap. This CDR3 reads CSASTPGTLGTDTQYF. The CDR3 coding sequence is TGCAGTGCTAGCACCCCTGGGACCTTGGGGACAGATACGCAGTATTTT.

This clonotype is medium-sized (0.01 to 0.1%) by share. The genes are TRBV27 and TRBJ1-4; 7 nucleotides line up with TRBD1. CDR3 length: 14 amino acids. CDR1 and CDR2 (germline): MNHEY, SMNVEV (reference sequence). V trimming: 4 bases; J trimming: 8 bases; junction bases outside the gene matches: 7. The DNA for the CDR3 is TGTGCCAGCAGTTCCTTTGACAGGGTAGAAAAACTGTTTTTT. Its protein is CASSSFDRVEKLFF.

The rearrangement joins TRBV10-3 to TRBJ2-1, with D tentatively TRBD2 (5 bases). The CDR3 covers 13 residues. Germline CDR1 is ENHRY and CDR2 is SYGVKD. Trimming removed 9 bases at V and 8 bases at J, with 17 bases between. The CDR3 bases are TGTGCCATAGGCGGGTCCAAGTTCGATGAGCAGTTCTTC. This codes for CAIGGSKFDEQFF.

The chain uses TRBV20-1 and TRBJ2-5; tentative D call: TRBD1 (5 bases). This CDR3 is built from 11 residues. Trimming took off 7 bases at V and 0 bases at J, with 6 bases between the two ends. CDR1 is DFQATT, CDR2 SNEGSKA, per germline (reference sequence). The CDR3 nucleotides read TGCAGTGGACAGTACCAAGAGACCCAGTACTTC. Translated: CSGQYQETQYF.

By frequency in the sample, this clonotype is medium-sized. This chain connects TRBV27 to TRBJ1-2; D is undetermined. V lost 6 bases, J lost 10 bases, and 21 bases lay in between. CDR3 length: 14 residues. The germline CDR1 and CDR2 sequences are MNHEY and SMNVEV (reference sequence). In nucleotides, the CDR3 is TGTGCCAGCAGACCTATACGTTCTAGCCTTTACTACACCTTC. It codes for CASRPIRSSLYYTF.

V gene TRBV9 combines with J gene TRBJ2-3; D gene ambiguous. Germline CDR1 and CDR2: SGDLS and YYNGEE. The CDR3 contains 15 residues. V was cut by 0 bases and J by 4 bases, with 12 bases left in between. CDR3 residues: CASSVVGPPSDTQYF. CDR3 coding DNA: TGTGCCAGCAGCGTAGTTGGTCCCCCCTCAGATACGCAGTATTTT.

By proportion, this clonotype is large. The rearrangement joins TRBV19 to TRBJ1-2; D is ambiguous. This CDR3 contains 13 residues. The V and J ends lost 3 bases and 3 bases respectively, with 8 bases between them. Germline V lookup: CDR1 LNHDA, CDR2 SQIVND (reference sequence). Here the CDR3 DNA reads TGTGCCAGTAGTATTCGGGTTGACTATGGCTACACCTTC. Residues: CASSIRVDYGYTF.

This clonotype appeared a few times. The V and J genes are TRBV9 and TRBJ2-3; TRBD2 might be the D (7 bases). Per the germline V gene, CDR1 is SGDLS and CDR2 is YYNGEE. V shed 7 bases and J shed 2 bases, with 11 bases lying between them. The CDR3 consists of 13 residues. The CDR3 DNA reads TGTGCCAGCGGGGGGGCCTTCACAGATACGCAGTATTTT. Translated, it gives CASGGAFTDTQYF.

This clonotype was observed a few times. This chain joins TRBV20-1 and TRBJ2-1; D is possibly TRBD2 (6 bases). The V end was cut by 7 bases, the J end by 4 bases, with 14 bases between. CDR1 DFQATT and CDR2 SNEGSKA come from the germline V gene (reference sequence). This CDR3 has 13 residues. This CDR3 reads CSGLGGFYNEQFF. The CDR3 region has the DNA TGCAGTGGGTTGGGAGGTTTTTACAATGAGCAGTTCTTC.

The chain uses TRBV6-1 and TRBJ1-2, with D possibly matching TRBD1 (5 bases). Germline loops: CDR1 MNHNS, CDR2 SASEGT. The CDR3 totals 14 residues. V was cut by 6 bases and J by 0 bases, with 11 bases left in between. CDR3 DNA sequence: TGTGCCAGCAGCAGGGAAAAAACTAACTATGGCTACACCTTC. This gives the protein CASSREKTNYGYTF.

The chain uses TRBV20-1 and TRBJ2-7; TRBD1 matches 7 bases. The V gene end was trimmed by 6 bases and the J gene end by 0 bases; junction bases not matched to a gene: 5. The germline gives CDR1 DFQATT, CDR2 SNEGSKA (reference sequence). The CDR3 is made up of 13 amino acids. CDR3 protein: CSAGRQGSYEQYF. The CDR3 DNA follows: TGCAGTGCAGGACGACAGGGCTCCTACGAGCAGTACTTC.

V is TRBV20-1 and J is TRBJ1-3; TRBD1 agrees at 11 bases. The CDR3 is 14 residues long. Per the germline V gene, CDR1 is DFQATT and CDR2 is SNEGSKA (reference sequence). Germline trimming cut 5 bases from V and 2 bases from J; bases unmatched to any gene: 2. The CDR3 DNA reads as TGCAGTGCTGGACAGGGGGCGACTGGAAACACCATATATTTT. Its protein product is CSAGQGATGNTIYF.

This clonotype was detected a few times. This chain links TRBV11-2 with TRBJ2-3, with D unresolved. V was trimmed by 3 bases and J by 9 bases, leaving 7 bases between them. Germline values: CDR1 SGHAT, CDR2 FQNNGV. The CDR3 contains 11 residues. The CDR3 spells CASSLSVTQYF. CDR3 coding DNA: TGTGCCAGCAGCTTGTCTGTAACGCAGTATTTT.

This clonotype is large (0.1 to 1%) by share. V and J are TRBV10-2 and TRBJ2-7; TRBD2 matches 10 bases. With 4 bases clipped from V and 3 bases from J, the junction kept 9 bases outside the gene matches. This CDR3 contains 16 residues. Germline V gene sequence: CDR1 WSHSY, CDR2 SAAADI. CDR3 nucleotide sequence: TGCGCCAGCAGTGGGGGTGGTAGCGGGGGGTTCTACGAGCAGTACTTC. Its translation: CASSGGGSGGFYEQYF.

For the CDR3, the DNA is TGTGCCAGCAGCCGTCCCAGAGTCGGGGTGACCAAAAACATTCAGTACTTC. Amino acids: CASSRPRVGVTKNIQYF. The gene calls are TRBV6-2 or TRBV6-3 and TRBJ2-4; perhaps TRBD2 as D (5 bases). The V gene's germline CDR1 is MNHEY and CDR2 SVGEGT. V lost 6 bases and J lost 2, with 20 bases in between. The CDR3 contains 17 residues.

A word on this clonotype: A much larger clone differs by one base, so this may be a read error. The DNA for the CDR3 is TGTGCCAGCAGCTTATTCCCAGAAGTTTACGAGCAGTACTTC. This translates into CASSLFPEVYEQYF. The genes are TRBV7-3 and TRBJ2-7; D unclear. CDR3 length equals 14 residues. Trimming left V 2 bases short and J 4 bases short, with 12 bases between. Germline CDR1 reads SGHTA; CDR2 reads FQGTGA.

By share, this clonotype counts as large. The rearrangement uses TRBV18 and TRBJ2-2; D not certain. CDR1 is KGHSH and CDR2 is LQKENI in the germline V gene. The CDR3 is made up of 14 amino acids. Between the trimmed V and J ends, which lost 3 bases and 1 base, there was a span of 6 bases. CDR3 bases: TGTGCCAGCTCACCCCCCAAGAACACCGGGGAGCTGTTTTTT. This encodes CASSPPKNTGELFF.

This clonotype qualifies as medium-sized. The rearrangement joins TRBV7-8 to TRBJ2-7; a weak D match, TRBD2 (5 bases). Germline CDR1 and CDR2: SGHVS and FQNEAQ. The CDR3 runs to 16 residues. V was trimmed by 6 bases and J by 2 bases, leaving 20 bases between them. In nucleotides, the CDR3 is TGTGCCAGCAGTCGAGGGTACGCCGTTGTTGCCTACGAGCAGTACTTC. Encoded protein: CASSRGYAVVAYEQYF.

This chain uses TRBV20-1 with TRBJ1-2, with 8 bases identical to TRBD1. V lost 6 bases, J lost 4 bases, and 4 bases stayed unmatched. CDR1 DFQATT and CDR2 SNEGSKA come from the germline V gene (reference sequence). The CDR3 runs to 12 residues. CDR3 in DNA: TGCAGTGCGAGGACAGGGTCCTATGGCTACACCTTC. Its translation is CSARTGSYGYTF.

J is TRBJ2-3 and V is TRBV20-1; tentative D call: TRBD1 (6 bases). The CDR3 contains 14 residues. CDR1 is DFQATT, CDR2 SNEGSKA, per germline (reference sequence). With 3 bases removed from V and 2 bases from J, the gap between germline ends came to 12 bases. The CDR3 protein is CSASGDTDTDTQYF. The CDR3 DNA reads as TGCAGTGCTAGTGGGGACACCGACACAGATACGCAGTATTTT.

The rearrangement joins TRBV7-9 to TRBJ2-7; no clear D gene. This CDR3 has 12 amino acids. In germline, CDR1 is SEHNR, CDR2 FQNEAQ (reference sequence). Trimming removed 5 bases from V and 4 bases from J, with 9 bases in between. The CDR3 region is CASSPRWYEQYF. Written as DNA, the CDR3 is TGTGCCAGCAGCCCCCGATGGTACGAGCAGTACTTC. Combining the CDR3 with reference TRBV7-9 and TRBJ2-7 gives the whole variable domain DTGVSQNPRHKITKRGQNVTFRCDPISEHNRLYWYRQTLGQGPEFLTYFQNEAQLEKSRLLSDRFSAERPKGSFSTLEIQRTEQGDSAMYLCASSPRWYEQYFGPGTRLTVT.